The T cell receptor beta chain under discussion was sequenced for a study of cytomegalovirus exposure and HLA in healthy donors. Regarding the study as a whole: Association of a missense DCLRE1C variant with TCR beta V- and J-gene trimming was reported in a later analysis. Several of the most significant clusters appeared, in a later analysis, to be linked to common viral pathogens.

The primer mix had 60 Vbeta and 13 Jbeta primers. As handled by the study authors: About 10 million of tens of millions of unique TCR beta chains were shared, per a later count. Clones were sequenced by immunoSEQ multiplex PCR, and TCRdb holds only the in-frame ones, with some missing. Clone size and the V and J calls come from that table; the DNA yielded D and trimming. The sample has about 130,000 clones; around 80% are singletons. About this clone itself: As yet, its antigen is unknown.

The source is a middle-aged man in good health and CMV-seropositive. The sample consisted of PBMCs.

The CDR3 here is CAISETVNTEAFF. The CDR3 region has the DNA TGTGCCATCAGTGAGACTGTGAACACTGAAGCTTTCTTT. The rearrangement uses TRBV10-3 and TRBJ1-1; D gene unclear. Germline values: CDR1 ENHRY, CDR2 SYGVKD. The V end lost 2 bases, the J end lost 0 bases, and 4 bases lay between the germline ends. The CDR3 extends over 13 amino acids.